The present entry profiles one T cell receptor (beta chain) with its context. The sample belongs to a study of T-cell reconstitution after alpha-beta-depleted transplantation in children. This CDR3 comprises 13 residues. Germline V CDR1 and CDR2: SGHTA, FQGTGA. V lost 3 bases, J lost 2 bases, and 8 bases lay in between. Preparation of the TCRbeta library used unique molecular identifiers. From the PCR reads, TCRdb called clonotypes with MiXCR, one entry per CDR3 protein. The sample gives almost 500,000 distinct CDR3 sequences, approximately 13% of which show up once; around 5.8% is in the top ten. The chain is built from TRBV7-3 and TRBJ2-7; no definite D call. The sequence came from a human donor who donated a stem cell graft to a child with combined immunodeficiency. Sequenced material: PBMCs from the stem cell graft donor, taken from the stem cell graft. The CDR3 protein is CASSLGVAYEQYF. CDR3 coding DNA: TGTGCCAGCAGCTTGGGTGTCGCCTACGAGCAGTACTTC.